Each of the 22 T cell receptor beta chains below was sequenced from the same sample in a study of blood T cell repertoires in COVID-19. Sequencing used immunoSEQ multiplex PCR; TCRdb keeps in-frame clones, though not all of them. The sample consists of 180,000 or so clones, 80% to 85% of them appearing once. The sequenced material came from PBMCs or T cells enriched from blood (not recorded which). The receptors shown here come from a man in his forties who had recovered from COVID-19.

This clone was recorded a few times. This rearrangement joins TRBV5-1 to TRBJ2-7; 8 bases are shared with TRBD1. The CDR3 covers 17 residues. With 4 bases clipped from V and 2 bases from J, the junction kept 14 bases outside the gene matches. Per germline, CDR1 SGHRS and CDR2 YFSETQ. The CDR3 loop reads CASSPRGQGVNAYEQYF. The CDR3 nucleotides read TGCGCCAGCAGCCCGCGAGGACAGGGAGTAAATGCCTACGAGCAGTACTTC.

This chain connects TRBV5-1 to TRBJ1-1, with a weak D call TRBD1 (5 bases). Per the germline V gene, CDR1 is SGHRS and CDR2 is YFSETQ. The CDR3 is 14 residues long. V lost 1 base to trimming and J lost 3 bases, with 10 bases between them. The DNA of the CDR3 is TGCGCCAGCAGCTTGCTGATAGGGGACACTGAAGCTTTCTTT. Amino acid sequence: CASSLLIGDTEAFF.

The chain carries TRBV4-2 and TRBJ1-2; D not certain. The CDR3 is 18 amino acids. Germline lookup yields CDR1 LGHNA and CDR2 YNFKEQ. V was cut by 0 bases and J by 4 bases, with 21 bases left in between. Here the CDR3 reads CASSQDIWTVRQGYGYTF. The CDR3 DNA is TGTGCCAGCAGCCAAGATATATGGACTGTCAGGCAAGGCTATGGCTACACCTTC.

This chain links TRBV4-1 with TRBJ1-2; 7 bases agree with TRBD1. Per germline, CDR1 MGHRA and CDR2 YSYEKL. The CDR3 totals 16 residues. V shed 0 bases and J 5 bases; nucleotides not matched to a gene: 9. DNA of the CDR3: TGCGCCAGCAGCCAAGATAGTACAGGGGTACGGTATGGCTACACCTTC. Residues: CASSQDSTGVRYGYTF.

The V gene is TRBV11-3, the J gene TRBJ2-3, with D possibly TRBD2 on 6 matching bases. Trimming removed 3 bases at V and 0 bases at J, with 13 bases between. This CDR3 has 16 residues. Germline loops: CDR1 SGHNT, CDR2 YENEEA. CDR3 bases: TGTGCCAGCAGCTTTGGGGGGAGCCCTAGCACAGATACGCAGTATTTT. This sequence encodes CASSFGGSPSTDTQYF. Complete variable domain (other parts from reference TRBV11-3 and TRBJ2-3): EAGVVQSPRYKIIEKKQPVAFWCNPISGHNTLYWYLQNLGQGPELLIRYENEEAVDDSQLPKDRFSAERLKGVDSTLKIQPAELGDSAVYLCASSFGGSPSTDTQYFGPGTRLTVL.

The chain joins TRBV6-2 or TRBV6-3 to TRBJ2-1, with a tentative D call TRBD2 (6 bases). The CDR3 is 14 amino acids. V was pared by 2 bases and J by 9 bases, with 14 bases between. CDR1 is MNHEY, CDR2 SVGEGT, per germline. CDR3 in DNA: TGTGCCAGCAGTTACGGCGGGGTAAGGGGTGAGCAGTTCTTC. Amino acid sequence: CASSYGGVRGEQFF.

Only a few counts were recorded for this clone. The chain is built from TRBV5-1 and TRBJ1-2, with D perhaps matching TRBD1 (5 bases). CDR1 and CDR2 from the germline V gene are SGHRS and YFSETQ. CDR3 size: 13 residues. Trimming took off 4 bases at V and 4 bases at J, with 11 bases between the two ends. CDR3 DNA: TGCGCCAGCAGCAGGGGTGATGGCTATGGCTACACCTTC. The encoded protein is CASSRGDGYGYTF.

This chain uses TRBV10-3 with TRBJ1-4, with D possibly being TRBD1 (5 bases). Per the germline V gene, CDR1 is ENHRY and CDR2 is SYGVKD. The CDR3 totals 14 residues. Trimming removed 4 bases at V and 6 bases at J, with 12 bases between. The CDR3 sequence: CAISARGGDEKLFF. The CDR3 DNA reads as TGTGCCATCAGTGCCCGGGGAGGGGATGAAAAACTGTTTTTT.

A word on this clone: Other DNA sequences in the same sample also yield this CDR3. The chain links TRBV27 to TRBJ1-1; TRBD1 matches at 7 bases. The V gene's germline CDR1 is MNHEY and CDR2 SMNVEV (reference sequence). V was clipped by 5 bases and J by 0 bases; unmatched bases: 6. This CDR3 contains 15 residues. This CDR3 is CASSASGTVNTEAFF. The CDR3 DNA follows: TGTGCCAGCAGTGCTTCCGGGACAGTGAACACTGAAGCTTTCTTT.

J is TRBJ1-5 and V is TRBV2, with D possibly matching TRBD1 (5 bases). The length of the CDR3 is 14 residues. Germline CDR1 reads SNHLY; CDR2 reads FYNNEI. Trimming removed 2 bases at V and 3 bases at J, with 8 bases between. CDR3 in DNA: TGTGCCAGCAGTGAACGCAGGGACAATCAGCCCCAGCATTTT. This encodes CASSERRDNQPQHF.

This clone was detected only a few times. J is TRBJ2-2 and V is TRBV3-1 (or the pseudogene TRBV3-2); TRBD1 might be the D (5 bases). The CDR3 spans 14 residues. Trimming removed 8 bases from V and 6 bases from J, with 16 bases in between. CDR1 and CDR2 (germline): LGHDT, YNNKEL (reference sequence). As DNA, the CDR3 is TGTGCCAGCGGGGCGGCCCAAGCCTCCGGGGAGCTGTTTTTT. As protein: CASGAAQASGELFF.

The chain links TRBV6-4 to TRBJ2-3, with D tentatively TRBD1 (7 bases). The ends were cut back, 3 bases at V and 2 bases at J, with 12 bases in the middle. The germline CDR1 and CDR2 sequences are MRHNA and SNTAGT. The CDR3 is 15 residues long. CDR3 sequence: CASSEEGAPTDTQYF. For the CDR3, the DNA is TGTGCCAGCAGTGAGGAGGGGGCACCCACAGATACGCAGTATTTT.

The rearrangement uses TRBV19 and TRBJ1-5; 10 nucleotides align to TRBD1. This CDR3 spans 15 amino acids. Germline CDR1 and CDR2: LNHDA and SQIVND (reference sequence). V shed 7 bases, J shed 4 bases, and the junction held 7 bases outside the gene matches. The CDR3 reads CASTGTGVANQPQHF. DNA for the CDR3: TGTGCCAGTACAGGGACAGGGGTCGCGAATCAGCCCCAGCATTTT.

This chain links TRBV5-1 with TRBJ2-3; TRBD2 agrees at 7 bases. Germline V gene sequence: CDR1 SGHRS, CDR2 YFSETQ. The V gene end was trimmed by 0 bases and the J gene end by 2 bases; junction bases not matched to a gene: 3. The CDR3 consists of 15 residues. The CDR3 region is CASSLGLAITDTQYF. As DNA, the CDR3 is TGCGCCAGCAGCTTGGGACTAGCCATCACAGATACGCAGTATTTT.

The chain couples TRBV11-1 to TRBJ2-3, with TRBD1 matching 8 bases. The CDR3 covers 15 residues. V shed 5 bases, J shed 2 bases, and the junction held 6 bases outside the gene matches. CDR1 and CDR2 (germline): SGHAT, FQDESV (reference sequence). DNA of the CDR3: TGTGCCAGCAGCCCGGACAGGGTTAACACAGATACGCAGTATTTT. Translation gives CASSPDRVNTDTQYF.

The chain joins TRBV3-1 (or the pseudogene TRBV3-2) to TRBJ1-1; 8 nucleotides align to TRBD1. Per germline, CDR1 LGHDT and CDR2 YNNKEL (reference sequence). V trimming: 6 bases; J trimming: 5 bases; junction bases outside the gene matches: 5. The CDR3 has 13 amino acids. CDR3 DNA sequence: TGTGCCAGCAGGGACAGGGCTTCGACTGAAGCTTTCTTT. This gives the protein CASRDRASTEAFF.

This clone was seen just once. The gene calls are TRBV2 and TRBJ2-7, with 8 bases matching TRBD1. V trimming: 2 bases; J trimming: 4 bases; junction bases outside the gene matches: 10. From germline, CDR1 is SNHLY and CDR2 FYNNEI. CDR3 length: 16 residues. The DNA for the CDR3 is TGTGCCAGCAGTGAATTAACCTGGGACAGGTCGTACGAGCAGTACTTC. It yields the protein CASSELTWDRSYEQYF.

The sample holds one count of this clone. The chain recombines TRBV5-1 with TRBJ1-4, with TRBD1 matching over 10 bases. V shed 2 bases, J shed 7 bases, and the junction held 5 bases outside the gene matches. The CDR3 totals 15 residues. Per germline, CDR1 SGHRS and CDR2 YFSETQ. The chain's CDR3 is CASSFRQGAGEKLFF. In nucleotides, the CDR3 is TGCGCCAGCAGCTTTCGACAGGGGGCAGGTGAAAAACTGTTTTTT.

The chain combines TRBV5-4 with TRBJ2-7, with a weak D call TRBD2 (7 bases). Germline values: CDR1 SGHNT, CDR2 YYREEE (reference sequence). The CDR3 extends over 16 amino acids. V was shortened by 2 bases and J by 2 bases, with 17 bases between the two germline ends. The CDR3 nucleotides read TGTGCCAGCAGCTTCATAGGGGGGGGGTATACCTACGAGCAGTACTTC. Protein: CASSFIGGGYTYEQYF.

The rearrangement links TRBV6-5 to TRBJ1-4; TRBD1 might be the D (6 bases). The CDR3 loop spans 15 amino acids. Germline V CDR1 and CDR2: MNHEY, SVGAGI. The V and J ends lost 6 bases and 4 bases respectively, with 15 bases between them. For the CDR3, the DNA is TGTGCCAGCAGCGCATTGGGGGCCCGTAATGAAAAACTGTTTTTT. This encodes CASSALGARNEKLFF.

The chain couples TRBV4-1 to TRBJ1-4; maybe TRBD1 (5 bases). The V gene's germline CDR1 is MGHRA and CDR2 YSYEKL. This CDR3 is 17 amino acids long. Trimming removed 0 bases at V and 8 bases at J, with 19 bases between. This CDR3 reads CASSQERDSSGGEKLFF. CDR3 nucleotide sequence: TGCGCCAGCAGCCAAGAAAGGGACTCTTCAGGAGGCGAAAAACTGTTTTTT.

V gene TRBV30 combines with J gene TRBJ1-4, with 10 bases lining up with TRBD1. This CDR3 spans 14 amino acids. The germline gives CDR1 GTSNPN, CDR2 SVGIG (reference sequence). J lost 6 bases, V lost 5 bases, and 6 bases had no gene match. The CDR3 is CAWATGTGDEKLFF. The DNA of the CDR3 is TGTGCCTGGGCAACCGGGACAGGGGATGAAAAACTGTTTTTT.